This TCR beta chain was obtained from a study of beta chain features in type 1 diabetes. As to this clone: Its antigen is unknown. Other DNA sequences in the sample encode the same CDR3.

Findings and limits, study-wide: Researchers cautioned that cDNA sequencing could over-represent cells with high TCR expression. Naive, central memory and Treg TCRB repertoires appeared more alike in patients than in healthy donors. Moderate but significant shortening of TCRB CDR3s was recorded in all four CD4+ subsets from Type 1 diabetes patients.

Expressed TCRB transcripts were sequenced because the isolated RNA had all been reverse transcribed beforehand. Sequencing was performed with immunoSEQ multiplex PCR; in TCRdb, only in-frame clones are kept and a portion is missing. This sample has 550,000 to 850,000 clones; around an eighth occur once, and the top ten carry 0.022%. Purities in excess of 95% were seen in all sorted populations. Sequenced input: naive CD4+ T cells from blood. This TCR came from a man aged 18 to 29 with type 1 diabetes.

The CDR3 here is CSVEGLYFLGDTQYF. DNA for the CDR3: TGCAGCGTTGAGGGGCTTTACTTCTTGGGAGATACGCAGTATTTT. The chain uses TRBV29-1 and TRBJ2-3; TRBD1 is a possible D gene (5 bases). The germline V gene has CDR1 SQVTM and CDR2 ANQGSEA. The CDR3 is 15 amino acids. Trimming pared 3 bases from V and 5 bases from J, leaving 18 bases between.